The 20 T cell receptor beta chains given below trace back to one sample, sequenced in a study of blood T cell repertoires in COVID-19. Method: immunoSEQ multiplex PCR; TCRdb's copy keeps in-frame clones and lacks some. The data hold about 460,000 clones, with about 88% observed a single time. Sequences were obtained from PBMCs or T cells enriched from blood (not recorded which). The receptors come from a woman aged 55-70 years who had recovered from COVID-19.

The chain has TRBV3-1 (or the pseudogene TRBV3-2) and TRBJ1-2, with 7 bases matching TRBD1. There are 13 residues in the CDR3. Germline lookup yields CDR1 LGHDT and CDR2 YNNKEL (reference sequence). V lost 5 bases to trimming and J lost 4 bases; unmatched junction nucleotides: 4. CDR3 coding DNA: TGTGCCAGCAGCGATTCAGGGGGCTATGGCTACACCTTC. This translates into CASSDSGGYGYTF.

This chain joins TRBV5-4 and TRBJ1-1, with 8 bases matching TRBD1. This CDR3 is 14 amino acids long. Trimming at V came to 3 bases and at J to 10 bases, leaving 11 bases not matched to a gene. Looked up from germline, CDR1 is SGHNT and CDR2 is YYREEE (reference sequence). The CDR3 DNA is TGTGCCAGCAGCTCCTCCTCAGGGGGCGCGGGAGCTTTCTTT. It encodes CASSSSSGGAGAFF.

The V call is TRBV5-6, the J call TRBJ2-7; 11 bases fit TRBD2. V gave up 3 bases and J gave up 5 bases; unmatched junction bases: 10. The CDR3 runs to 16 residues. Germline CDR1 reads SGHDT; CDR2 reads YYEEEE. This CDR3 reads CASSSSTSGGTNEQYV. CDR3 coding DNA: TGTGCCAGCAGCTCATCTACTAGCGGGGGTACCAACGAGCAGTACGTC.

Written as DNA, the CDR3 is TGTGCCAGCAGTGTAAACAGGGGAATCAATCAGCCCCAGCATTTT. Protein: CASSVNRGINQPQHF. The chain combines TRBV27 with TRBJ1-5; 7 bases map to TRBD1. Trimming removed 5 bases from V and 3 bases from J; junction bases left unmatched: 7. CDR3 size: 15 residues. The V gene's germline CDR1 is MNHEY and CDR2 SMNVEV (reference sequence).

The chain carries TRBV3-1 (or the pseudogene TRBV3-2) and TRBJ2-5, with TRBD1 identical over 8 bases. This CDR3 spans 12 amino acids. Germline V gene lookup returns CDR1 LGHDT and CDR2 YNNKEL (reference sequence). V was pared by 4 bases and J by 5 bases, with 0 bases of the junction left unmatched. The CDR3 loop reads CASSRTGETQYF. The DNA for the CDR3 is TGTGCCAGCAGCCGGACAGGGGAGACCCAGTACTTC.

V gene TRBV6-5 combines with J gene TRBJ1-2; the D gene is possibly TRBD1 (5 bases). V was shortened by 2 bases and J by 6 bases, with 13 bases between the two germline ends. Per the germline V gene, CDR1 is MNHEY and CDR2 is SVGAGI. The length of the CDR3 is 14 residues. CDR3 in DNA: TGTGCCAGCAGTTACGCCGGGGGGAGCAATGGCTACACCTTC. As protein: CASSYAGGSNGYTF.

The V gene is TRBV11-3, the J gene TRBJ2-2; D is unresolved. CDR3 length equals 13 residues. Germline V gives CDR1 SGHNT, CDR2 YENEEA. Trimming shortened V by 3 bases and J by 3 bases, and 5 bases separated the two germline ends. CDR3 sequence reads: CASSLSYTGELFF. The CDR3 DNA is TGTGCCAGCAGCTTGAGTTACACCGGGGAGCTGTTTTTT.

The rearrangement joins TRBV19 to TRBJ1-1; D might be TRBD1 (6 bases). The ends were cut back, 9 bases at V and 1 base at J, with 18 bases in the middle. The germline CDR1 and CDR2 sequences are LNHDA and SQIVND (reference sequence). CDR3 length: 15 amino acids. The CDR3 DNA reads TGTGCCAGCCATTGGGGGGGGGCAGAGAACACTGAAGCTTTCTTT. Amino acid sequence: CASHWGGAENTEAFF.

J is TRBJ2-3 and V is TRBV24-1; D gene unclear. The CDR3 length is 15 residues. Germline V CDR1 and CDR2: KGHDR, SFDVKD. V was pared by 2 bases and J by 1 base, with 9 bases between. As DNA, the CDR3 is TGTGCCACCAGTGATTCATCCCAGGGCACAGATACGCAGTATTTT. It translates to CATSDSSQGTDTQYF.

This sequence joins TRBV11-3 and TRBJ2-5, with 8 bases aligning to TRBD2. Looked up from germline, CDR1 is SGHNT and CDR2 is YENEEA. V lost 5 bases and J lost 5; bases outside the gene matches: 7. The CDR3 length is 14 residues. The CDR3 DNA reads TGTGCCAGCAGCAAACGGGGGGGCCTGGAGACCCAGTACTTC. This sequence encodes CASSKRGGLETQYF.

DNA for the CDR3: TGTGCCAGCAGTTTATATGGACAGGGCACTGAAGCTTTCTTT. Translating it yields CASSLYGQGTEAFF. The gene calls are TRBV27 and TRBJ1-1, with 8 bases matching TRBD1. Germline CDR1 and CDR2: MNHEY and SMNVEV (reference sequence). This CDR3 comprises 14 residues. Losses at the gene ends were 1 base for V and 4 bases for J; bases not matched to a gene: 2.

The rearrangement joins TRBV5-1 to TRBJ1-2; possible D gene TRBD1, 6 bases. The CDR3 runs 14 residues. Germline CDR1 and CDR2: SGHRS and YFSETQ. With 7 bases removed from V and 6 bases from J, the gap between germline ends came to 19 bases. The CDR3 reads CASSPGAPGDGYTF. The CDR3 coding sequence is TGCGCCAGCTCCCCAGGGGCGCCTGGAGATGGCTACACCTTC.

This CDR3 reads CASATRGQGTGELFF. The CDR3 bases are TGCGCCAGCGCCACGAGGGGACAGGGGACCGGGGAGCTGTTTTTT. The V call is TRBV5-1, the J call TRBJ2-2; 10 positions match TRBD1. Germline CDR1 SGHRS, CDR2 YFSETQ. This CDR3 has 15 residues. Germline trimming cut 7 bases from V and 5 bases from J; bases unmatched to any gene: 8.

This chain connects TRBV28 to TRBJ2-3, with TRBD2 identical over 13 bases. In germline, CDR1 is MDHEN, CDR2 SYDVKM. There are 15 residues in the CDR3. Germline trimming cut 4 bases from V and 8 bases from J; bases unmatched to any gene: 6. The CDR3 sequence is CASSSGLAGPGTQYF. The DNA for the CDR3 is TGTGCCAGCAGTTCGGGACTAGCGGGGCCCGGTACGCAGTATTTT.

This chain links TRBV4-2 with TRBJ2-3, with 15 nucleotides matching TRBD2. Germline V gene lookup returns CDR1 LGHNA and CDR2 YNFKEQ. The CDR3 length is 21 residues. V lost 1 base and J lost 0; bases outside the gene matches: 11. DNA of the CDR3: TGTGCCAGCAGCCAAGGACCGGGACTAGCGGGGGGTGTGGGTAGCACAGATACGCAGTATTTT. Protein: CASSQGPGLAGGVGSTDTQYF.

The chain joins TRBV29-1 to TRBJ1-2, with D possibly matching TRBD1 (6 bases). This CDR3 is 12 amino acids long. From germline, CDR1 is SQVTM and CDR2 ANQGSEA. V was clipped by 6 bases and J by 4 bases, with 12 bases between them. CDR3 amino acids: CSVGDRIYGYTF. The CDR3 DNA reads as TGCAGCGTGGGAGACAGGATCTATGGCTACACCTTC.

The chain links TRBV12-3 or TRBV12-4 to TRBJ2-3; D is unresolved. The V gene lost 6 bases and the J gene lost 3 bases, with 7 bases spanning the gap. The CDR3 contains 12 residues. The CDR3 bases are TGTGCCAGCAGCCAACAAACAGATACGCAGTATTTT. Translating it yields CASSQQTDTQYF.

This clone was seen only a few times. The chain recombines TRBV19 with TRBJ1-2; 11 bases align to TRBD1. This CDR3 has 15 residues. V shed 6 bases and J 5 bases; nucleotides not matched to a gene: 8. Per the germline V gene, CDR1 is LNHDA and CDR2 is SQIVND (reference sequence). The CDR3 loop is CASSGQGAYHYGYTF. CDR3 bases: TGTGCCAGTAGCGGACAGGGGGCCTATCATTATGGCTACACCTTC.

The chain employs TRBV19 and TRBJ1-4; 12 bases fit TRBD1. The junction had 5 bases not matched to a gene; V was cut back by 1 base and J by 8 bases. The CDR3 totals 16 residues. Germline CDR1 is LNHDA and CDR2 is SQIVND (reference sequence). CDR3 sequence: CASSIAPGTGGEKLFF. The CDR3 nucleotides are TGTGCCAGTAGTATAGCCCCCGGGACAGGGGGCGAAAAACTGTTTTTT.

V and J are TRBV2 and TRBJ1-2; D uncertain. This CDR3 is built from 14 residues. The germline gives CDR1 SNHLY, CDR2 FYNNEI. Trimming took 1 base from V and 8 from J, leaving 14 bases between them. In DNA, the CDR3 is TGTGCCAGCAGTGAAGTGATGGCAGGCGGGGGCTACACCTTC. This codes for CASSEVMAGGGYTF.